The T cell receptor (beta chain) under discussion was sequenced for a study of blood T cell repertoires in COVID-19. At the level of the study: Acute-phase and convalescent COVID-19 samples originated in the United States, Italy and Spain. Sources were T cells, B-cell-depleted T cells, or PBMCs; the material itself was cDNA or gDNA.

Participants in the exposed group had met a COVID-19 case in the 2 weeks before joining the study. Germline assignment: CDR1 ENHRY and CDR2 SYGVKD. The CDR3 runs to 13 residues. With V trimmed by 7 bases and J by 2 bases, 4 bases remained unmatched. Profiling relied on immunoSEQ multiplex PCR, and the TCRdb table lists in-frame clones only, not all of them. This sample yields around 270,000 clones, of which around nine tenths are seen a single time; approximately 3.4% belongs to the top ten. The receptor's source is a woman aged 35 to 49 who had been exposed to COVID-19. The chain couples TRBV10-3 to TRBJ1-1; TRBD1 agrees at 7 bases. The sample comprised PBMCs or T cells enriched from blood (not recorded which). The CDR3 region has the DNA TGTGCCATCACCGGGACAGAAAACACTGAAGCTTTCTTT. Its translation: CAITGTENTEAFF.